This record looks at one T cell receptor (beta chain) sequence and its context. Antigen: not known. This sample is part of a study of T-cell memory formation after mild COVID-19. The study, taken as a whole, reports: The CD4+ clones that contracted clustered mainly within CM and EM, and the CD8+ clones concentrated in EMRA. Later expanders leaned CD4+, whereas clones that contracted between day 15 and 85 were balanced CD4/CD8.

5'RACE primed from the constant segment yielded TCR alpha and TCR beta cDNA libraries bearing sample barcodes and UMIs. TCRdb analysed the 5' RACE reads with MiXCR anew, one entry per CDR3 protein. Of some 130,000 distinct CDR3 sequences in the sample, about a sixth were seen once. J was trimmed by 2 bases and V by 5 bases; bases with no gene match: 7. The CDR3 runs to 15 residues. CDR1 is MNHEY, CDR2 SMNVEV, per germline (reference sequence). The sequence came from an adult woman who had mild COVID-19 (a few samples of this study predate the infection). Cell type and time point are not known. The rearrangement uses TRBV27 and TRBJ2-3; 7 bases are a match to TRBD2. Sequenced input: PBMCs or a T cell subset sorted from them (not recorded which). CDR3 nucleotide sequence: TGTGCCAGCAGTCCTTGGGGGGGGATCACAGATACGCAGTATTTT. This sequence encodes CASSPWGGITDTQYF.